The entry below gives a single T cell receptor (beta chain) sequence along with its context. These data originate in a study of PD-L1 blockade in urothelial cancer. The V and J ends lost 11 bases and 3 bases respectively, with 10 bases between them. Germline CDR1 MDHEN, CDR2 SYDVKM. There are 12 residues in the CDR3. Clones were read by immunoSEQ multiplex PCR, and TCRdb kept only the in-frame ones, dropping some. The sample lists some 2,400 clones, roughly a third occurring once. The genes are TRBV28 and TRBJ2-2, with D possibly TRBD1 on 6 matching bases. This specimen was tumor tissue, taken before atezolizumab (anti-PD-L1) treatment. The source of this sequence is a man in his sixties with urothelial cancer. The DNA of the CDR3 is TGTGCCGTGAAGGGGGACACCGGGGAGCTGTTTTTT. It specifies CAVKGDTGELFF.